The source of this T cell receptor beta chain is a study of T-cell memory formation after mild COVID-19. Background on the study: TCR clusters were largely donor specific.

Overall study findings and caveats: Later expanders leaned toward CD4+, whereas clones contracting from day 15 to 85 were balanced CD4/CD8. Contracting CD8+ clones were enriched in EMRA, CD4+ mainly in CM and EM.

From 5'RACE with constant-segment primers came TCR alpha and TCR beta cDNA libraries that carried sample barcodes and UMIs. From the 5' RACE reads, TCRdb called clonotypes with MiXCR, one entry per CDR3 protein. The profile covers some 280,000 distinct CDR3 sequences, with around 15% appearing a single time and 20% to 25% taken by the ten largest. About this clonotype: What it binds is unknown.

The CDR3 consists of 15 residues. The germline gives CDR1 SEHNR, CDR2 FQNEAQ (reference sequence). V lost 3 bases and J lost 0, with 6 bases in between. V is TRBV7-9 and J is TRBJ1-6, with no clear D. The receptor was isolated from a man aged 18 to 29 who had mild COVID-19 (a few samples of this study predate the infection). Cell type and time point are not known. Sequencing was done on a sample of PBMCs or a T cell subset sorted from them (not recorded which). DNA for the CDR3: TGTGCCAGCAGCTTTGAAGGCTCCTATAATTCACCCCTCCACTTT. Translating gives CASSFEGSYNSPLHF.